The rows below give T cell receptor beta chains drawn from one sample of a study of blood T cells in healthy people across ages. TCRdb re-called the 5' RACE reads through MiXCR, storing one row per CDR3 protein. Altogether fewer than 800,000 distinct CDR3 sequences are present, roughly 49% being singletons, with the ten largest covering around 32%. Sequencing used blood. The receptors here all came from a woman aged 55-69 years in good health. Both conserved end residues are part of each CDR3. The order of the fields is V gene, D gene, J gene, CDR3 protein. The D gene is left open where the match is weak.

V: TRBV20-1; D: TRBD2; J: TRBJ2-3; CDR3: CSASLSSGSADTQYF
V: TRBV7-2; D: -; J: TRBJ1-2; CDR3: CASSLARENYGYTF
V: TRBV7-8; D: -; J: -; CDR3: CAGSLEIAGETYEQYF
V: TRBV5-6; D: TRBD2; J: TRBJ2-1; CDR3: CASSSPGTSDFGEQFF
V: TRBV20-1; D: -; J: TRBJ2-3; CDR3: CSARVGRSSDAQYF
V: TRBV5-1; D: TRBD1; J: TRBJ1-4; CDR3: CASSSLPRQGYTVNEKLFF
V: TRBV20-1; D: TRBD2; J: TRBJ2-1; CDR3: CSARDPSGFGGEQFF
V: TRBV25-1; D: -; J: TRBJ1-2; CDR3: CASSVGPYGYTF
V: TRBV25-1; D: -; J: TRBJ2-3; CDR3: CASTGNTDTQYF
V: TRBV5-4; D: -; J: TRBJ2-5; CDR3: CASSLEPSETQYF
V: TRBV30; D: -; J: TRBJ1-5; CDR3: CAWSDPAGAGPQHF
V: TRBV4-3; D: TRBD2; J: TRBJ2-3; CDR3: CASSQDGTSGSTDTQYF
V: TRBV6-2/TRBV6-3; D: -; J: TRBJ1-2; CDR3: CASLKTGGYGYTF
V: TRBV27; D: -; J: TRBJ1-2; CDR3: CASSPNEAGNYGYTF
V: TRBV28; D: TRBD2; J: TRBJ2-1; CDR3: CASSLSRGGVLSYNEQFF
V: TRBV6-1; D: -; J: TRBJ2-5; CDR3: CASSENSETQYF
V: TRBV6-2/TRBV6-3; D: -; J: TRBJ2-7; CDR3: CASRPTHEGGYISYEQYF
V: TRBV7-9; D: -; J: TRBJ2-1; CDR3: CASSERSYNEQFF
V: TRBV20-1; D: -; J: TRBJ2-7; CDR3: CSAEVSYEQYF
V: TRBV4-3; D: -; J: TRBJ2-4; CDR3: CASSHYTGTVTKNIQYF
V: TRBV12-3/TRBV12-4; D: -; J: TRBJ2-3; CDR3: CASSPQGARLDTQYF
V: TRBV4-2; D: TRBD1; J: TRBJ2-5; CDR3: CASSQETGLDFGSYF
V: TRBV7-2; D: TRBD1; J: -; CDR3: CASSMGTGAALYEQYF
V: TRBV28; D: -; J: TRBJ2-7; CDR3: CASSGSAGGSYEQYF
V: TRBV7-9; D: TRBD1; J: TRBJ2-5; CDR3: CASSTWDSQETQYF
V: TRBV15; D: TRBD2; J: TRBJ2-1; CDR3: CATCRTNPGLAVNEQFF
V: TRBV20-1; D: TRBD1; J: TRBJ2-7; CDR3: CSARPGQEGREQYF
V: TRBV5-1; D: TRBD1; J: TRBJ1-6; CDR3: CASSATGQRGGSSSYNSPLHF
V: TRBV20-1; D: -; J: TRBJ2-1; CDR3: CSARLSNNEQFF
V: TRBV2; D: TRBD1; J: TRBJ2-2; CDR3: CASSPDRGRGNTGELFF
V: TRBV20-1; D: -; J: TRBJ2-3; CDR3: CSATTGSSSTDTQYF
V: TRBV3-1; D: -; J: TRBJ2-5; CDR3: CASSQGQTPGTQYF
V: TRBV5-6; D: TRBD1; J: TRBJ2-1; CDR3: CASSYRDRAPNEQFF
V: TRBV7-2; D: -; J: TRBJ2-1; CDR3: CASRKAGEQFF
V: TRBV20-1; D: TRBD2; J: TRBJ2-3; CDR3: CSAGIPGLAGDTQYF
V: TRBV9; D: -; J: TRBJ2-7; CDR3: CASSAVTDTYEQYF
V: TRBV9; D: TRBD1; J: TRBJ2-2; CDR3: CASSVAGQGITGELFF
V: TRBV7-3; D: -; J: TRBJ2-3; CDR3: CASSLEGSSTDTQYF
V: TRBV12-3/TRBV12-4; D: -; J: TRBJ1-4; CDR3: CASSPGTPQDEKLFF
V: TRBV2; D: TRBD1; J: TRBJ2-5; CDR3: CASSETGFQETQYF
V: TRBV28; D: -; J: TRBJ2-7; CDR3: CASRLGAGEQYF
V: TRBV4-3; D: -; J: TRBJ2-1; CDR3: CASSQGSSTSYNEQFF
V: TRBV6-5; D: TRBD1; J: TRBJ1-5; CDR3: CASRYTGQTSNQPQHF
V: TRBV7-2; D: TRBD1; J: TRBJ2-1; CDR3: CASSPETGGNEQFF
V: TRBV20-1; D: TRBD1; J: TRBJ2-7; CDR3: CSASRDSSEQYF
V: TRBV3-1; D: -; J: TRBJ2-2; CDR3: CASSHLSTGELFF
V: TRBV7-2; D: -; J: TRBJ2-7; CDR3: CASSLDLAGFYEQYF
V: TRBV9; D: -; J: TRBJ2-5; CDR3: CASSVQGKGETQYF
V: TRBV28; D: -; J: TRBJ2-3; CDR3: CASGTGNPDTQYF
V: TRBV11-1; D: -; J: TRBJ2-1; CDR3: CASSLQHNEQFF
V: TRBV20-1; D: -; J: TRBJ1-2; CDR3: CSARFTRPGSYGYTF
V: TRBV7-2; D: TRBD2; J: TRBJ2-1; CDR3: CASRPSGDSYNEQFF
V: TRBV5-1; D: -; J: TRBJ1-2; CDR3: CASSPDSVNYGYTF
V: TRBV20-1; D: -; J: TRBJ2-3; CDR3: CSARVSGIRTDTQYF
V: TRBV5-1; D: -; J: TRBJ2-3; CDR3: CASSLRDSPDTQYF
V: TRBV27; D: TRBD1; J: TRBJ1-2; CDR3: CASSSYRDRGGYTF
V: TRBV29-1; D: TRBD1; J: TRBJ2-5; CDR3: CSALKTGGRQETQYF